This T cell receptor (beta chain) stems from a study of T-cell memory formation after mild COVID-19. TCRdb reprocessed the 5' RACE reads with MiXCR, giving one entry per CDR3 protein. The sample consists of about 400,000 distinct CDR3 sequences, roughly 15% of them appearing once. V shed 4 bases, J shed 2 bases, and the junction held 4 bases outside the gene matches. Germline CDR1 is SQVTM and CDR2 is ANQGSEA. There are 13 residues in the CDR3. The receptor was derived from a man younger than 35 who had mild COVID-19 (a few samples of this study predate the infection). Cell type and time point are not known. Material for sequencing was PBMCs or a T cell subset sorted from them (not recorded which). The J gene is TRBJ2-5, the V gene TRBV29-1; 7 nucleotides line up with TRBD2. In DNA form, the CDR3 reads TGCAGCGTTGCAGCGGGGAGGCAAGAGACCCAGTACTTC. Encoded protein: CSVAAGRQETQYF.